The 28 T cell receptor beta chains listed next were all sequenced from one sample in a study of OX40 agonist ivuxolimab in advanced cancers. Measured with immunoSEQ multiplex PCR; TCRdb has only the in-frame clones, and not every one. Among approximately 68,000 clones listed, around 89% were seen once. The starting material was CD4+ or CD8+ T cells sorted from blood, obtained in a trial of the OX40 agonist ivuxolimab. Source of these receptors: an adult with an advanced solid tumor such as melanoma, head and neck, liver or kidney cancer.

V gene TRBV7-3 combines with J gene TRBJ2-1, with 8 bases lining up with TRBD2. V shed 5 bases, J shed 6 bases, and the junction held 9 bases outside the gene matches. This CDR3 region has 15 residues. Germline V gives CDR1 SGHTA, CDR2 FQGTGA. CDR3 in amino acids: CASSPVRGGLNEQFF. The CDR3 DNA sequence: TGTGCCAGCAGCCCAGTCCGGGGGGGCCTCAATGAGCAGTTCTTC.

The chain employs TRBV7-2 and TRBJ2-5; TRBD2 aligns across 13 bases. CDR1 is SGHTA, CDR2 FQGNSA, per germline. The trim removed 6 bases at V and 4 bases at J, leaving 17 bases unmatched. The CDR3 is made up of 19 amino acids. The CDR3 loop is CASSPGLAGASRPGETQYF. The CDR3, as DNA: TGTGCCAGCAGTCCCGGACTAGCGGGGGCCTCACGCCCGGGAGAGACCCAGTACTTC. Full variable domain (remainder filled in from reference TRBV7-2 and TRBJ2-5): GAGVSQSPSNKVTEKGKDVELRCDPISGHTALYWYRQSLGQGLEFLIYFQGNSAPDKSGLPSDRFSAERTGGSVSTLTIQRTQQEDSAVYLCASSPGLAGASRPGETQYFGPGTRLLVL.

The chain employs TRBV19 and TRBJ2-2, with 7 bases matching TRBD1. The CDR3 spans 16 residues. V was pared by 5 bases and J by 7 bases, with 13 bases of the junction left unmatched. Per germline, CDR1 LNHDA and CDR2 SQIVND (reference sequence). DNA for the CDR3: TGTGCCAGTAGTCCGACAGGACAGGCCGAGGGCGGGGAGCTGTTTTTT. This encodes CASSPTGQAEGGELFF.

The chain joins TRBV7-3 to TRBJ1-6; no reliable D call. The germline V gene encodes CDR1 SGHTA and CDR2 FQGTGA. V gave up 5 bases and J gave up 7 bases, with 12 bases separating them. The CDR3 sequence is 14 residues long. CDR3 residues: CASSASVGNSPLHF. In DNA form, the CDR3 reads TGTGCCAGCAGCGCGTCGGTTGGGAATTCACCCCTCCACTTT.

The CDR3 here is CASSQGQGRRNTIYF. In nucleotides, the CDR3 is TGTGCCAGCAGCCAAGGACAGGGGAGGAGAAACACCATATATTTT. The V and J genes are TRBV14 and TRBJ1-3; 8 bases align to TRBD1. The germline V gene encodes CDR1 SGHDN and CDR2 FVKESK. CDR3 length: 15 amino acids. V shed 1 base and J 5 bases; nucleotides not matched to a gene: 4.

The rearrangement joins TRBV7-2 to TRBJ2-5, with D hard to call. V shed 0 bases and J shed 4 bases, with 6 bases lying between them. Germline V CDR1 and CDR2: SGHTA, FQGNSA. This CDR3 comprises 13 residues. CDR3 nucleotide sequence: TGTGCCAGCAGCTTAGCTATGCGAGAGACCCAGTACTTC. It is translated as CASSLAMRETQYF.

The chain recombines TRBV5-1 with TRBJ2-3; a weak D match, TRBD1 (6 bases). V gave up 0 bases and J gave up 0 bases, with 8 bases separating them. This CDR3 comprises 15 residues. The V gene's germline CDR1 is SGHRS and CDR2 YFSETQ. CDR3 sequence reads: CASSLGGRSTDTQYF. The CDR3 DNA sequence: TGCGCCAGCAGCTTGGGGGGGCGTAGCACAGATACGCAGTATTTT. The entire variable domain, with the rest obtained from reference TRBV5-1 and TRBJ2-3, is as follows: KAGVTQTPRYLIKTRGQQVTLSCSPISGHRSVSWYQQTPGQGLQFLFEYFSETQRNKGNFPGRFSGRQFSNSRSEMNVSTLELGDSALYLCASSLGGRSTDTQYFGPGTRLTVL.

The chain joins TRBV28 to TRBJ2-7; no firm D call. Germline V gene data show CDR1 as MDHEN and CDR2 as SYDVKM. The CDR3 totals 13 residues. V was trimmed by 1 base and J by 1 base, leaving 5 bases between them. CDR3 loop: CASSLSLSYEQYF. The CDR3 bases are TGTGCCAGCAGTTTATCGCTATCCTACGAGCAGTACTTC. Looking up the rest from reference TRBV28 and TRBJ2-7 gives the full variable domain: DVKVTQSSRYLVKRTGEKVFLECVQDMDHENMFWYRQDPGLGLRLIYFSYDVKMKEKGDIPEGYSVSREKKERFSLILESASTNQTSMYLCASSLSLSYEQYFGPGTRLTVT.

In nucleotides, the CDR3 is TGTGCCAGCACGGTTCAACCAGGCAATCAGCCCCAGCATTTT. This gives the protein CASTVQPGNQPQHF. The chain uses TRBV6-6 and TRBJ1-5, with D unclear. V shed 7 bases and J shed 2 bases, with 12 bases lying between them. This CDR3 has 14 amino acids. CDR1 is MNHNY, CDR2 SVGAGI, per germline (reference sequence).

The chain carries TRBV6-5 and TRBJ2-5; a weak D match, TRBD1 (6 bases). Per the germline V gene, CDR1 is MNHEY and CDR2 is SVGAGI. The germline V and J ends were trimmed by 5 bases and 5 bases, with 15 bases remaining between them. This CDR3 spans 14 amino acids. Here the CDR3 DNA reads TGTGCCAGCAGTACGGCAGGGGTAGGGGAGACCCAGTACTTC. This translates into CASSTAGVGETQYF.

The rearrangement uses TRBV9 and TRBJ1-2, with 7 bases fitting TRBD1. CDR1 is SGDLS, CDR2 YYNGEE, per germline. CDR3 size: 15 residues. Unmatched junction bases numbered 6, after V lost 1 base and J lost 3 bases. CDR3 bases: TGTGCCAGCAGCGTACCTCATGGGACAGACTATGGCTACACCTTC. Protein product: CASSVPHGTDYGYTF.

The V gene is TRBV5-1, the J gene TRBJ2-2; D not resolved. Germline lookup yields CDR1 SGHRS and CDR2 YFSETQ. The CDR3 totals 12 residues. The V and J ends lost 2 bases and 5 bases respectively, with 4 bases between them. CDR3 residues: CASSFGTGELFF. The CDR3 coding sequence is TGCGCCAGCAGCTTCGGAACCGGGGAGCTGTTTTTT.

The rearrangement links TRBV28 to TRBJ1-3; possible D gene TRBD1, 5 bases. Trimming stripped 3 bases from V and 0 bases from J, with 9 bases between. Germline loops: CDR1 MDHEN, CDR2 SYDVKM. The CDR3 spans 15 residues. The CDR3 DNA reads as TGTGCCAGCAGTTTCCCGCAGGGCTCTGGAAACACCATATATTTT. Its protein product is CASSFPQGSGNTIYF.

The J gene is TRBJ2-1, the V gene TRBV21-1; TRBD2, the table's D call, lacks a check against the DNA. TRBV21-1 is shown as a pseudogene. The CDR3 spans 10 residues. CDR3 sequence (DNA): TGTGCCACCTCCCCGGGTGAGCAGTTCTTC. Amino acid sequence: CATSPGEQFF.

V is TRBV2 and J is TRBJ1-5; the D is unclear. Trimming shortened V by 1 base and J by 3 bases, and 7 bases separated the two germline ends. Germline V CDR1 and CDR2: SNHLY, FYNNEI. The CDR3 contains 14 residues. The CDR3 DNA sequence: TGTGCCAGCAGTGAAGGGCTCCCCAATCAGCCCCAGCATTTT. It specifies CASSEGLPNQPQHF. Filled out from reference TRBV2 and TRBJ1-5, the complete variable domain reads EPEVTQTPSHQVTQMGQEVILRCVPISNHLYFYWYRQILGQKVEFLVSFYNNEISEKSEIFDDQFSVERPDGSNFTLKIRSTKLEDSAMYFCASSEGLPNQPQHFGDGTRLSIL.

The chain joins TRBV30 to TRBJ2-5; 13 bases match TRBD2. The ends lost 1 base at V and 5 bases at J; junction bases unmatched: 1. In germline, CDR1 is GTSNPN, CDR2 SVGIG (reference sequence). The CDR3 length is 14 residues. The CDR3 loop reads CAWSELAGGETQYF. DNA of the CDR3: TGTGCCTGGAGTGAACTAGCGGGAGGGGAGACCCAGTACTTC.

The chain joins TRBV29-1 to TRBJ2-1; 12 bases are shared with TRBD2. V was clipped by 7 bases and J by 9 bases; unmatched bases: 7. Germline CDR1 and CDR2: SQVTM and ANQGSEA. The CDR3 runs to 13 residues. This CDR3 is CSGGTSGWSEQFF. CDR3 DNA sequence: TGCAGCGGGGGGACTAGCGGGTGGAGTGAGCAGTTCTTC.

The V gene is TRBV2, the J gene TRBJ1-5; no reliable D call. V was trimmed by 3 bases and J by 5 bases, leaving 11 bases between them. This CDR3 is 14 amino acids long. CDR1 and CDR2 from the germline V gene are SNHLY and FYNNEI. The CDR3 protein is CASSDGQSYQPQHF. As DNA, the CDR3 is TGTGCCAGCAGTGACGGTCAGTCGTATCAGCCCCAGCATTTT.

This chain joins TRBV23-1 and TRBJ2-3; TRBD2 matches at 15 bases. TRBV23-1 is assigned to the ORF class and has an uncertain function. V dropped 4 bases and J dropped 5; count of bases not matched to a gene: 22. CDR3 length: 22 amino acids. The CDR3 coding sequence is TGCGCCAGCAGTCCGGGTGCCAGGGGGCCCCTGGGACTAGCGGGAGGCGGAGATACGCAGTATTTT. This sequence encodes CASSPGARGPLGLAGGGDTQYF.

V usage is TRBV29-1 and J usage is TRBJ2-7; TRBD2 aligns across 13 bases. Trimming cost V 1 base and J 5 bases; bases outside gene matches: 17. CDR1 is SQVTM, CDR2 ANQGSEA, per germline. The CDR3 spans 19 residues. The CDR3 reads CSVEGLAGGPRNSIHEQYF. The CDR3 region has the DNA TGCAGCGTTGAAGGACTAGCGGGAGGCCCGCGGAATAGTATCCACGAGCAGTACTTC.

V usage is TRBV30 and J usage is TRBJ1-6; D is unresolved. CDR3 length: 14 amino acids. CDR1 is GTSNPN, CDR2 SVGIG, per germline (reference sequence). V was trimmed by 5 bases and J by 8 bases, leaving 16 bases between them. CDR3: CAWRQDFGYSPLHF. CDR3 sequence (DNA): TGTGCCTGGCGTCAGGATTTTGGTTATTCACCCCTCCACTTT.

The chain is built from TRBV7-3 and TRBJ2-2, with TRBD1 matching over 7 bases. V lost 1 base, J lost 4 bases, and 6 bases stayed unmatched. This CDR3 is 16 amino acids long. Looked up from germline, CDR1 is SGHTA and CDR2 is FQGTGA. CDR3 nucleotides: TGTGCCAGCAGCTTAAATCGGGCAGGGGGCACCGGGGAGCTGTTTTTT. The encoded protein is CASSLNRAGGTGELFF. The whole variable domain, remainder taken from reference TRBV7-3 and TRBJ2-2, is GAGVSQTPSNKVTEKGKYVELRCDPISGHTALYWYRQSLGQGPEFLIYFQGTGAADDSGLPNDRFFAVRPEGSVSTLKIQRTERGDSAVYLCASSLNRAGGTGELFFGEGSRLTVL.

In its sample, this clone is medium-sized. DNA for the CDR3: TGTGCCTGGAGTGGGACACACCTCAATCAGCCCCAGCATTTT. Protein product: CAWSGTHLNQPQHF. This chain joins TRBV30 and TRBJ1-5, with D perhaps TRBD1 (5 bases). Germline assignment: CDR1 GTSNPN and CDR2 SVGIG (reference sequence). This CDR3 is built from 14 residues. V gave up 1 base and J gave up 3 bases, with 10 bases separating them.

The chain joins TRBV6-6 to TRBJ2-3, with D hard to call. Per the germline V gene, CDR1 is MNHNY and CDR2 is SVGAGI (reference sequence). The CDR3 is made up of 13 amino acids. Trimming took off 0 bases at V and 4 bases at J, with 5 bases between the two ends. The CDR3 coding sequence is TGTGCCAGCAGTTACTCGATGTCAGATACGCAGTATTTT. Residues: CASSYSMSDTQYF.

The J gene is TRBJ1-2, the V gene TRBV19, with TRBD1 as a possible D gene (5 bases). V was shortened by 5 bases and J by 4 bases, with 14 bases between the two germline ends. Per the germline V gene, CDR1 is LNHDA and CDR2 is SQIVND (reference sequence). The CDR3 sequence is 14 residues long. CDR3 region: CASSLGTVGYGYTF. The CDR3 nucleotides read TGTGCCAGTAGTCTCGGGACGGTCGGCTATGGCTACACCTTC. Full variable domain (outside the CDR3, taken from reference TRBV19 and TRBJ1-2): DGGITQSPKYLFRKEGQNVTLSCEQNLNHDAMYWYRQDPGQGLRLIYYSQIVNDFQKGDIAEGYSVSREKKESFPLTVTSAQKNPTAFYLCASSLGTVGYGYTFGSGTRLTVV.

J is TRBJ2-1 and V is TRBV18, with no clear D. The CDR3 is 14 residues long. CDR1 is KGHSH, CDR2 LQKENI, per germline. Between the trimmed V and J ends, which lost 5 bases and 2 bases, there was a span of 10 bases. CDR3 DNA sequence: TGTGCCAGCTCAGCGAGTCGGCCCTACAATGAGCAGTTCTTC. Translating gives CASSASRPYNEQFF.

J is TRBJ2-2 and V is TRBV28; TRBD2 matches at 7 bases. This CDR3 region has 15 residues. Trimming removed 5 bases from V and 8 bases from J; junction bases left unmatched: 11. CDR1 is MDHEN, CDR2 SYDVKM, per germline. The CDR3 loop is CASSPGTTSHGELFF. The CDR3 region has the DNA TGTGCCAGCAGTCCCGGGACTACCTCTCATGGGGAGCTGTTTTTT.

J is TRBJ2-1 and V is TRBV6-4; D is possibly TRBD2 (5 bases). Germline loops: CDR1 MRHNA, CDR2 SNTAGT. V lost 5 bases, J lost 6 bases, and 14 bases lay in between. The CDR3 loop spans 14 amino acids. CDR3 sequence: CASSLQRGSNEQFF. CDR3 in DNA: TGTGCCAGCAGTCTTCAACGAGGGTCCAATGAGCAGTTCTTC.